This T cell receptor beta chain derives from a study of T-cell reconstitution after alpha-beta-depleted transplantation in children. Study results and limitations: The high TCRbeta diversity at day 60 in some patients came from surviving recipient T cells and thymic progenitors. Several hundred expanded graft clones reportedly gave rise to the alpha-beta T cells present about two months after transplant.

This clonotype came up many times. Its target is unknown. V was clipped by 5 bases and J by 6 bases, with 8 bases between them. This CDR3 has 11 amino acids. CDR1 SGHRS and CDR2 YFSETQ come from the germline V gene. Unique molecular identifiers were incorporated during preparation of the TCRbeta library. MiXCR, run by TCRdb on the PCR reads, gives a single entry per CDR3 protein. The table has about 900,000 distinct CDR3 sequences, about 31% seen once. This TCR derives from a boy under two years old who had a stem cell transplant for SCID, so the T cells may come from the graft donor. The chain links TRBV5-1 to TRBJ1-2; no definite D call. Sequences were derived from PBMCs, mostly from graft donor cells, sampled 360 days after TCRalphabeta/CD19-depleted stem cell transplant. The chain's CDR3 is CASRAWDGYTF. The CDR3 nucleotides are TGCGCCAGCAGGGCTTGGGATGGCTACACCTTC.